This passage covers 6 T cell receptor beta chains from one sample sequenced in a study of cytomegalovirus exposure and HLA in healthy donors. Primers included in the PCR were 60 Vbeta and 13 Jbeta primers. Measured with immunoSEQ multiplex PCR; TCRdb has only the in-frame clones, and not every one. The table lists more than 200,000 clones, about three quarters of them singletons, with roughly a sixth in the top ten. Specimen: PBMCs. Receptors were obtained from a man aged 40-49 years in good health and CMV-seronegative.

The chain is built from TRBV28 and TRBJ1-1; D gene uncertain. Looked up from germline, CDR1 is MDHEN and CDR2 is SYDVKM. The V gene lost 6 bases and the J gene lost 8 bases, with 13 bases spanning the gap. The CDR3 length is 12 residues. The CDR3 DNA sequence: TGTGCCAGCAGGACCGCTTTGAGGGAAGCTTTCTTT. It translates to CASRTALREAFF.

The CDR3 reads CASSLEGTGHGYTF. The CDR3 nucleotides are TGTGCCAGCAGCTTAGAGGGGACAGGTCATGGCTACACCTTC. This chain links TRBV7-2 with TRBJ1-2, with 8 nucleotides matching TRBD1. The CDR3 loop spans 14 amino acids. V was pared by 1 base and J by 6 bases, with 4 bases of the junction left unmatched. Germline loops: CDR1 SGHTA, CDR2 FQGNSA.

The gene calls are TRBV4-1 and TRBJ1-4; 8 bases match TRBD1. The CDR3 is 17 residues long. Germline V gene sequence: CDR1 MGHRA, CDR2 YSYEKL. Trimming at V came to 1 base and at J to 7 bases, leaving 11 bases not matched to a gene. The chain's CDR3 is CASSQGSGRGRAEKLFF. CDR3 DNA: TGCGCCAGCAGCCAAGGTTCAGGCAGGGGGCGCGCTGAAAAACTGTTTTTT.

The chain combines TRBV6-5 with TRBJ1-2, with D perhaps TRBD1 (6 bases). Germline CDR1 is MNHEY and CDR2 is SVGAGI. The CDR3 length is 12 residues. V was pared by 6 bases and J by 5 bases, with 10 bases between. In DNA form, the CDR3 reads TGTGCCAGCAGGCAGGGGCTATATGGCTACACCTTC. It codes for CASRQGLYGYTF.

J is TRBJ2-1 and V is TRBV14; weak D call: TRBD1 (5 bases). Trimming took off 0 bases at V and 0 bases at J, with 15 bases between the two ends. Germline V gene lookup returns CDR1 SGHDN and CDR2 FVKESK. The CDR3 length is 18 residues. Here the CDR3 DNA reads TGTGCCAGCAGCCAAGATCCAGGGTGGGGTAGCTCCTACAATGAGCAGTTCTTC. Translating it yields CASSQDPGWGSSYNEQFF.

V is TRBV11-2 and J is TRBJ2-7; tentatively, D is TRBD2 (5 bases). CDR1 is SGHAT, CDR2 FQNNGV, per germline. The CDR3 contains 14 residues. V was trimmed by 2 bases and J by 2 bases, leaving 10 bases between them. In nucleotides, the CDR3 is TGTGCCAGCAGCTTACGGACTGACCCCTACGAGCAGTACTTC. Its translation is CASSLRTDPYEQYF.